This TCR beta chain was sequenced in a study of cytomegalovirus exposure and HLA in healthy donors. With 60 Vbeta and 13 Jbeta primers, the PCR was carried out. Measured with immunoSEQ multiplex PCR; TCRdb has only the in-frame clones, and not every one. The sample has tens of thousands of clones, under 85% seen once; the top ten hold about 2.9%. Germline V gene data show CDR1 as SNHLY and CDR2 as FYNNEI. J gave up 4 bases and V 4 bases, and 1 base lay outside the gene matches. This CDR3 has 14 residues. Findings and caveats of the study: A classifier reportedly called cytomegalovirus status with high sensitivity and specificity. Exclusion applied to some V segments, including TRBV6-2 and TRBV6-3, as they were indistinguishable.

Turning to this clone: What it binds is unknown.

This chain links TRBV2 with TRBJ1-6, with 7 bases fitting TRBD1. This sequence originates from a man in his thirties or forties in good health and CMV-seronegative. The sequenced sample was PBMCs. The CDR3 bases are TGTGCCAGCAGTGCGGGACAGTATAATTCACCCCTCCACTTT. This translates into CASSAGQYNSPLHF.